The next 14 T cell receptor beta chains were all read from a single sample in a study of T cells in tuberculosis. Thawed, overnight-rested PBMC were stained with GMM-loaded CD1B tetramer, viability dye and anti-CD3, then sorted. C32 glucose monomycolate from Rhodococcus equi was loaded onto the CD1B tetramers. Some clones are missing from TCRdb's copy, which holds only in-frame ones; the method was immunoSEQ multiplex PCR. Found here are roughly 59,000 clones, about four fifths of them singletons; the top ten hold more than 10%. The sequencing sample was made of CD1b-GMM tetramer-negative cells sorted from PBMCs. All receptors come from an adult woman with latent tuberculosis.

This clone was seen just once. The chain carries TRBV4-3 and TRBJ2-1; weak D call: TRBD2 (6 bases). CDR1 LGHNA and CDR2 YSLEER come from the germline V gene. This CDR3 region has 15 residues. V was clipped by 4 bases and J by 9 bases, with 19 bases between them. In nucleotides, the CDR3 is TGCGCCAGCAGCCTTGGTCCGGTTCAGGGAGGTGAGCAGTTCTTC. This gives the protein CASSLGPVQGGEQFF.

This rearrangement joins TRBV27 to TRBJ2-7, with D possibly TRBD1 on 6 matching bases. This CDR3 is 15 amino acids long. Trimming pared 6 bases from V and 4 bases from J, leaving 19 bases between. The germline gives CDR1 MNHEY, CDR2 SMNVEV (reference sequence). CDR3 nucleotides: TGTGCCAGCAGGACTACGCAGGGGTTAAGGTACGAGCAGTACTTC. Residues: CASRTTQGLRYEQYF.

The chain carries TRBV11-3 and TRBJ1-2; the D is unclear. Germline assignment: CDR1 SGHNT and CDR2 YENEEA. The CDR3 is 14 amino acids. V gave up 4 bases and J gave up 6 bases, with 15 bases separating them. Here the CDR3 reads CASSSNDLGHGYTF. CDR3 in DNA: TGTGCCAGCAGCTCCAACGATCTAGGCCATGGCTACACCTTC. The whole variable domain, filled in from reference TRBV11-3 and TRBJ1-2, reads EAGVVQSPRYKIIEKKQPVAFWCNPISGHNTLYWYLQNLGQGPELLIRYENEEAVDDSQLPKDRFSAERLKGVDSTLKIQPAELGDSAVYLCASSSNDLGHGYTFGSGTRLTVV.

This sequence joins TRBV5-1 and TRBJ2-3; no clear D. The length of the CDR3 is 14 residues. Germline V gene lookup returns CDR1 SGHRS and CDR2 YFSETQ. The V end lost 3 bases, the J end lost 2 bases, and 10 bases lay between the germline ends. The CDR3 sequence: CASSWALVTDTQYF. Written as DNA, the CDR3 is TGCGCCAGCAGCTGGGCACTGGTCACAGATACGCAGTATTTT.

This clone was recorded a few times. The V gene is TRBV5-1, the J gene TRBJ2-5; the match to TRBD2 covers 10 bases. V lost 4 bases to trimming and J lost 5 bases; unmatched junction nucleotides: 2. CDR1 and CDR2 from the germline V gene are SGHRS and YFSETQ. The CDR3 has 13 residues. The CDR3 DNA follows: TGCGCCAGCAGCAATAGCGGGGGGGAGACCCAGTACTTC. Translated: CASSNSGGETQYF.

The CDR3 DNA is TGTGCCAGTAGTCTTGGCGGAGCGAACACTGAAGCTTTCTTT. Translated: CASSLGGANTEAFF. V gene TRBV19 combines with J gene TRBJ1-1; no clear D gene. The V and J ends lost 5 bases and 1 base respectively, with 11 bases between them. CDR3 length: 14 residues. Germline V gene sequence: CDR1 LNHDA, CDR2 SQIVND (reference sequence).

This clone was seen a few times. The rearrangement links TRBV5-1 to TRBJ2-3; 9 bases line up with TRBD2. The germline gives CDR1 SGHRS, CDR2 YFSETQ. Trimming took 2 bases from V and 5 from J; bases not matched to a gene: 18. CDR3 size: 19 residues. The CDR3 nucleotides read TGCGCCAGCAGCTTTGATGGATGGGGAAGAGGACTAGCGAAAGATACGCAGTATTTT. The encoded protein is CASSFDGWGRGLAKDTQYF.

The chain joins TRBV11-3 to TRBJ2-1; TRBD1 aligns across 12 bases. CDR3 length: 15 amino acids. The junction had 3 bases not matched to a gene; V was cut back by 4 bases and J by 5 bases. CDR1 and CDR2 from the germline V gene are SGHNT and YENEEA. CDR3 protein: CASSSGQGADNEQFF. CDR3 nucleotides: TGTGCCAGCAGCTCGGGACAGGGGGCGGACAATGAGCAGTTCTTC.

This chain connects TRBV6-5 to TRBJ2-1, with D possibly matching TRBD1 (5 bases). The germline gives CDR1 MNHEY, CDR2 SVGAGI. The CDR3 loop spans 15 amino acids. V lost 0 bases and J 5 bases, leaving 11 bases between the germline ends. CDR3 nucleotide sequence: TGTGCCAGCAGTTACTCCGGAGTCAGGGACAATGAGCAGTTCTTC. Protein: CASSYSGVRDNEQFF.

The chain joins TRBV6-1 to TRBJ2-4, with TRBD1 as a possible D gene (6 bases). The V and J ends lost 6 bases and 6 bases respectively, with 12 bases between them. There are 13 residues in the CDR3. Germline-derived CDR1 and CDR2 are MNHNS and SASEGT. The CDR3 protein is CASSRGSGNIQYF. The CDR3 DNA sequence: TGTGCCAGCAGCAGGGGATCGGGAAACATTCAGTACTTC.

CDR3 in DNA: TGCGCCAGCAGCTTGGGGGTCACGGGGACTAGATTCACAGATACGCAGTATTTT. Amino acid sequence: CASSLGVTGTRFTDTQYF. The chain recombines TRBV5-1 with TRBJ2-3; TRBD2 aligns across 8 bases. The CDR3 covers 18 residues. V was pared by 0 bases and J by 2 bases, with 11 bases of the junction left unmatched. The germline V gene encodes CDR1 SGHRS and CDR2 YFSETQ.

CDR3 loop: CASSPRTRGQDTEAFF. Here the CDR3 DNA reads TGTGCCAGCAGCCCCCGTACGAGGGGGCAAGACACTGAAGCTTTCTTT. The chain is built from TRBV7-9 and TRBJ1-1; 7 bases fit TRBD1. Per germline, CDR1 SEHNR and CDR2 FQNEAQ (reference sequence). V trimming: 5 bases; J trimming: 3 bases; junction bases outside the gene matches: 12. This CDR3 region has 16 residues.

The chain carries TRBV4-2 and TRBJ2-7; TRBD1 matches 8 bases. The length of the CDR3 is 16 residues. V trimming: 3 bases; J trimming: 1 base; junction bases outside the gene matches: 8. Germline loops: CDR1 LGHNA, CDR2 YNFKEQ. CDR3 bases: TGTGCCAGCAGCCAGCCCACAGGGGGGTTTTCCTACGAGCAGTACTTC. Encoded protein: CASSQPTGGFSYEQYF.

The chain employs TRBV12-2 and TRBJ2-7; no DNA check was done on the table's D call, TRBD2. TRBV12-2 is listed as a pseudogene. The CDR3 spans 16 residues. CDR3 sequence reads: CASRLAGTSGPREQYF. DNA of the CDR3: TGTGCAAGTCGCTTAGCGGGGACTAGCGGGCCACGGGAGCAGTACTTC.